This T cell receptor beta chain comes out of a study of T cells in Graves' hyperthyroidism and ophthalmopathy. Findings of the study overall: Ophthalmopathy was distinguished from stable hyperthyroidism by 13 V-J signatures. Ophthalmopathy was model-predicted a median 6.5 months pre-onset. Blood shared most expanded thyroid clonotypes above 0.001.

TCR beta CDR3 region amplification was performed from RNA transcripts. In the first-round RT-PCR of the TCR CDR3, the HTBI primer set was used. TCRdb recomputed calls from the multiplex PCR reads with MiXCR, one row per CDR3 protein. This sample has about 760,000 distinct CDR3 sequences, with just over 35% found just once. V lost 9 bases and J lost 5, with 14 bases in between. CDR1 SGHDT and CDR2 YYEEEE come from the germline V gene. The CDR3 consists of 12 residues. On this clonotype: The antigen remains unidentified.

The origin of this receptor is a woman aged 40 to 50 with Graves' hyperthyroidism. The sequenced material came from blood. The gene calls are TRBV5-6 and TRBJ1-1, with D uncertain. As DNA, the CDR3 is TGTGCCACCTCCTCGGGGATGACTGAAGCTTTCTTT. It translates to CATSSGMTEAFF. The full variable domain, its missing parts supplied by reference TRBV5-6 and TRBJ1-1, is DAGVTQSPTHLIKTRGQQVTLRCSPKSGHDTVSWYQQALGQGPQFIFQYYEEEERQRGNFPDRFSGHQFPNYSSELNVNALLLGDSALYLCATSSGMTEAFFGQGTRLTVV.